The entry that follows covers one T cell receptor beta chain sequence. The record originates from a study of OX40 agonist ivuxolimab in advanced cancers. The CDR3 sequence is 16 residues long. V shed 6 bases, J shed 0 bases, and the junction held 9 bases outside the gene matches. Germline V CDR1 and CDR2: SEHNR, FQNEAQ (reference sequence). Produced via immunoSEQ multiplex PCR; TCRdb's table is partial and in-frame only. The repertoire holds tens of thousands of clones, with approximately 92% as singletons. V usage is TRBV7-9 and J usage is TRBJ2-3, with 7 bases fitting TRBD1. The sample here was CD4+ or CD8+ T cells sorted from blood, taken in a trial of the OX40 agonist ivuxolimab. The clonotype originates from an adult with an advanced solid tumor such as melanoma, head and neck, liver or kidney cancer. CDR3 sequence (DNA): TGTGCCAGCAGACCTCGACAGGGTATGAGCACAGATACGCAGTATTTT. Translated: CASRPRQGMSTDTQYF.